The rows below give T cell receptor beta chains drawn from one sample of a study of CD8+ T cells in alopecia areata. Assay: immunoSEQ multiplex PCR; the TCRdb copy retains only in-frame clones and omits some. The data show over 150,000 clones, 50% to 65% seen once. The sample consisted of CD4+ T cells sorted from blood, taken at week 24, from a patient treated with tofacitinib. Every receptor here comes from a human donor with alopecia areata. CDR3s include the opening cysteine and the closing phenylalanine or tryptophan. Each record gives: V gene, J gene, D gene, clone size, CDR3 protein, CDR3 DNA. The D gene is left open where the match is weak. The size of a clone is reported for some rows only, either as once, few or many, or as a class for expanded clones.

v_gene: TRBV9
j_gene: TRBJ2-3
d_gene: NA
abundance: few
CDR3aa: CASSVSASVPDTQYF
CDR3nt: TGTGCCAGCAGCGTATCGGCTAGCGTACCAGATACGCAGTATTTT

v_gene: TRBV5-1
j_gene: TRBJ2-2
d_gene: NA
abundance: NA
CDR3aa: CASSFYRTTDTGELFF
CDR3nt: TGCGCCAGCAGCTTCTACCGGACTACCGACACCGGGGAGCTGTTTTTT

v_gene: TRBV6-5
j_gene: TRBJ1-1
d_gene: NA
abundance: NA
CDR3aa: CASSYRAHTEAFF
CDR3nt: TGTGCCAGCAGCTACAGGGCGCACACTGAAGCTTTCTTT

v_gene: TRBV27
j_gene: TRBJ1-1
d_gene: NA
abundance: few
CDR3aa: CASSSRAWGRGTEAFF
CDR3nt: TGTGCCAGCAGCTCGAGGGCCTGGGGTAGGGGCACTGAAGCTTTCTTT

v_gene: TRBV25-1
j_gene: TRBJ2-2
d_gene: NA
abundance: NA
CDR3aa: CASSEQSNTGELFF
CDR3nt: TGTGCCAGCAGTGAACAGTCAAACACCGGGGAGCTGTTTTTT

v_gene: TRBV30
j_gene: TRBJ1-2
d_gene: NA
abundance: NA
CDR3aa: CAWSGQIYGYTF
CDR3nt: TGTGCCTGGAGTGGCCAGATCTATGGCTACACCTTC

v_gene: TRBV30
j_gene: TRBJ1-1
d_gene: NA
abundance: NA
CDR3aa: CACAAKGGPNTEAFF
CDR3nt: TGTGCCTGCGCCGCCAAGGGGGGACCGAACACTGAAGCTTTCTTT

v_gene: TRBV29-1
j_gene: TRBJ2-7
d_gene: TRBD1
abundance: NA
CDR3aa: CSVEGTFDGTGGFEQYF
CDR3nt: TGCAGCGTTGAGGGGACATTCGACGGGACAGGGGGCTTCGAGCAGTACTTC

v_gene: TRBV29-1
j_gene: TRBJ1-2
d_gene: NA
abundance: NA
CDR3aa: CSVSSGRNYGYTF
CDR3nt: TGCAGCGTTTCTTCAGGGAGGAACTATGGCTACACCTTC

v_gene: TRBV5-1
j_gene: TRBJ2-2
d_gene: NA
abundance: few
CDR3aa: CASSLEGEVRTGELFF
CDR3nt: TGCGCCAGCAGCTTGGAAGGGGAGGTCCGGACCGGGGAGCTGTTTTTT

v_gene: TRBV9
j_gene: TRBJ2-3
d_gene: TRBD1
abundance: NA
CDR3aa: CASSVPTGGMADTQYF
CDR3nt: TGTGCCAGCAGCGTCCCGACAGGGGGAATGGCAGATACGCAGTATTTT

v_gene: TRBV6-5
j_gene: TRBJ1-2
d_gene: NA
abundance: NA
CDR3aa: CASSRGANNYGYTF
CDR3nt: TGTGCCAGCAGTCGGGGGGCGAATAACTATGGCTACACCTTC

v_gene: TRBV6-5
j_gene: TRBJ2-7
d_gene: TRBD1
abundance: NA
CDR3aa: CASRTGGGYEQYF
CDR3nt: TGTGCCAGCAGGACAGGGGGGGGCTACGAGCAGTACTTC

v_gene: TRBV27
j_gene: TRBJ2-1
d_gene: NA
abundance: NA
CDR3aa: CASSTDRRNEQFF
CDR3nt: TGTGCCAGCAGTACCGACAGGAGGAATGAGCAGTTCTTC

v_gene: TRBV30
j_gene: TRBJ2-3
d_gene: NA
abundance: NA
CDR3aa: CAWHVRGTQYF
CDR3nt: TGTGCCTGGCACGTAAGGGGTACGCAGTATTTT

v_gene: TRBV7-2
j_gene: TRBJ1-2
d_gene: NA
abundance: NA
CDR3aa: CASSPSAVDYGYTF
CDR3nt: TGTGCCAGCAGCCCGTCGGCGGTGGACTATGGCTACACCTTC

v_gene: TRBV29-1
j_gene: TRBJ1-3
d_gene: NA
abundance: NA
CDR3aa: CSVGWDFSGNTIYF
CDR3nt: TGCAGCGTTGGTTGGGATTTTTCTGGAAACACCATATATTTT

v_gene: TRBV27
j_gene: TRBJ1-1
d_gene: TRBD1
abundance: few
CDR3aa: CASSARQGRVAEAFF
CDR3nt: TGTGCCAGCAGTGCCCGACAGGGGAGGGTCGCTGAAGCTTTCTTT

v_gene: TRBV5-1
j_gene: TRBJ2-5
d_gene: NA
abundance: once
CDR3aa: CASSFDRQGGQETQYF
CDR3nt: TGCGCCAGCAGCTTTGACCGACAGGGAGGCCAAGAGACCCAGTACTTC

v_gene: TRBV7-9
j_gene: TRBJ1-1
d_gene: NA
abundance: NA
CDR3aa: CASSLESGSTEAFF
CDR3nt: TGTGCCAGCAGCTTAGAATCAGGGTCCACTGAAGCTTTCTTT

v_gene: TRBV29-1
j_gene: TRBJ1-1
d_gene: NA
abundance: NA
CDR3aa: CSALQGLGTEAFF
CDR3nt: TGCAGCGCCTTACAGGGCCTGGGCACTGAAGCTTTCTTT

v_gene: TRBV11-2
j_gene: TRBJ2-7
d_gene: TRBD2
abundance: NA
CDR3aa: CASSSRLAGYEQYF
CDR3nt: TGTGCCAGCAGCTCAAGACTAGCGGGTTACGAGCAGTACTTC

v_gene: TRBV18
j_gene: TRBJ2-7
d_gene: NA
abundance: NA
CDR3aa: CASSPVGNEQYF
CDR3nt: TGTGCCAGCTCGCCAGTTGGGAACGAGCAGTACTTC

v_gene: TRBV9
j_gene: TRBJ2-5
d_gene: NA
abundance: few
CDR3aa: CASSKERETQYF
CDR3nt: TGTGCCAGCAGCAAGGAAAGAGAGACCCAGTACTTC

v_gene: TRBV2
j_gene: TRBJ1-4
d_gene: NA
abundance: NA
CDR3aa: CASSREGEKLFF
CDR3nt: TGTGCCAGCAGCCGCGAGGGTGAAAAACTGTTTTTT

v_gene: TRBV11-2
j_gene: TRBJ2-3
d_gene: NA
abundance: NA
CDR3aa: CASSFDRWSDTQYF
CDR3nt: TGTGCCAGCAGCTTTGACCGATGGTCAGATACGCAGTATTTT

v_gene: TRBV18
j_gene: TRBJ1-5
d_gene: NA
abundance: NA
CDR3aa: CASSPTRGSQPQHF
CDR3nt: TGTGCCAGCTCACCCACCCGGGGTAGTCAGCCCCAGCATTTT

v_gene: TRBV2
j_gene: TRBJ2-7
d_gene: NA
abundance: NA
CDR3aa: CASSREGGVGDYEQYF
CDR3nt: TGTGCCAGCAGTCGCGAAGGGGGGGTAGGAGACTACGAGCAGTACTTC

v_gene: TRBV25-1
j_gene: TRBJ2-1
d_gene: NA
abundance: NA
CDR3aa: CASGNYNEQFF
CDR3nt: TGTGCCAGTGGTAACTACAATGAGCAGTTCTTC

v_gene: TRBV11-2
j_gene: TRBJ2-1
d_gene: NA
abundance: NA
CDR3aa: CASSLDHPGNEQFF
CDR3nt: TGTGCCAGCAGCTTAGATCACCCGGGGAATGAGCAGTTCTTC

v_gene: TRBV29-1
j_gene: TRBJ2-5
d_gene: NA
abundance: NA
CDR3aa: CSDDRQGGETQYF
CDR3nt: TGCAGCGACGATCGCCAGGGGGGGGAGACCCAGTACTTC

v_gene: TRBV25-1
j_gene: TRBJ2-3
d_gene: NA
abundance: few
CDR3aa: CASTPRGQPDTQYF
CDR3nt: TGTGCCAGCACTCCCAGGGGCCAACCGGATACGCAGTATTTT

v_gene: TRBV29-1
j_gene: TRBJ2-7
d_gene: TRBD1
abundance: NA
CDR3aa: CSVGQGALYEQYF
CDR3nt: TGCAGCGTTGGACAGGGGGCTTTGTACGAGCAGTACTTC

v_gene: TRBV11-2
j_gene: TRBJ2-7
d_gene: TRBD2
abundance: NA
CDR3aa: CASSLVERGGLYEQYF
CDR3nt: TGTGCCAGCAGCTTAGTCGAGCGGGGGGGCCTCTACGAGCAGTACTTC

v_gene: TRBV29-1
j_gene: TRBJ1-1
d_gene: TRBD1
abundance: NA
CDR3aa: CSVAYRGRTITEAFF
CDR3nt: TGCAGCGTTGCATACAGGGGACGCACGATCACTGAAGCTTTCTTT

v_gene: TRBV5-6
j_gene: TRBJ1-2
d_gene: NA
abundance: NA
CDR3aa: CASSLFGVRGYTF
CDR3nt: TGTGCCAGCAGCTTATTCGGGGTGAGAGGCTACACCTTC

v_gene: TRBV5-1
j_gene: TRBJ2-3
d_gene: NA
abundance: NA
CDR3aa: CASSLRISGNTDTQYF
CDR3nt: TGCGCCAGCAGCTTGCGGATTTCAGGGAACACAGATACGCAGTATTTT

v_gene: TRBV5-1
j_gene: TRBJ1-4
d_gene: NA
abundance: NA
CDR3aa: CASSFNDREKLFF
CDR3nt: TGCGCCAGCAGCTTCAACGATCGGGAAAAACTGTTTTTT

v_gene: TRBV9
j_gene: TRBJ1-1
d_gene: TRBD1
abundance: NA
CDR3aa: CASSVVGQSEAFF
CDR3nt: TGTGCCAGCAGCGTAGTGGGACAGTCTGAAGCTTTCTTT

v_gene: TRBV10-3
j_gene: TRBJ2-5
d_gene: TRBD2
abundance: few
CDR3aa: CASGLAGGETQYF
CDR3nt: TGTGCCAGTGGGCTAGCGGGGGGAGAGACCCAGTACTTC

v_gene: TRBV5-1
j_gene: TRBJ1-2
d_gene: NA
abundance: NA
CDR3aa: CASSPTGPYGYTF
CDR3nt: TGCGCCAGCAGCCCGACCGGGCCGTATGGCTACACCTTC

v_gene: TRBV2
j_gene: TRBJ1-1
d_gene: NA
abundance: NA
CDR3aa: CASSEAPQGSAEAFF
CDR3nt: TGTGCCAGCAGTGAAGCCCCACAGGGAAGTGCTGAAGCTTTCTTT

v_gene: TRBV11-2
j_gene: TRBJ2-7
d_gene: NA
abundance: NA
CDR3aa: CASSLDRQEEYF
CDR3nt: TGTGCCAGCAGCTTAGATCGGCAGGAGGAGTACTTC

v_gene: TRBV7-2
j_gene: TRBJ1-4
d_gene: NA
abundance: few
CDR3aa: CASSLFRQVDEKLFF
CDR3nt: TGTGCCAGCAGCTTATTCAGACAGGTGGATGAAAAACTGTTTTTT

v_gene: TRBV5-4
j_gene: TRBJ2-5
d_gene: TRBD2
abundance: NA
CDR3aa: CASRSRLAGQETQYF
CDR3nt: TGTGCCAGCAGATCTCGACTAGCGGGACAAGAGACCCAGTACTTC

v_gene: TRBV25-1
j_gene: TRBJ2-3
d_gene: NA
abundance: NA
CDR3aa: CASPQGSGTDTQYF
CDR3nt: TGTGCCAGCCCGCAGGGGAGCGGCACAGATACGCAGTATTTT

v_gene: TRBV18
j_gene: TRBJ2-5
d_gene: NA
abundance: NA
CDR3aa: CASSPTDSWVETQYF
CDR3nt: TGTGCCAGCTCACCGACAGACTCCTGGGTCGAGACCCAGTACTTC

v_gene: TRBV18
j_gene: TRBJ1-1
d_gene: TRBD1
abundance: NA
CDR3aa: CASSNRGLDTEAFF
CDR3nt: TGTGCCAGCTCAAACAGGGGGCTAGACACTGAAGCTTTCTTT

v_gene: TRBV6-5
j_gene: TRBJ1-1
d_gene: NA
abundance: NA
CDR3aa: CASSYSGRRNTEAFF
CDR3nt: TGTGCCAGCAGTTACTCCGGACGGCGGAACACTGAAGCTTTCTTT

v_gene: TRBV12-5
j_gene: TRBJ2-3
d_gene: NA
abundance: NA
CDR3aa: CASGLGSSTDTQYF
CDR3nt: TGTGCTAGTGGTTTGGGGTCTTCCACAGATACGCAGTATTTT

v_gene: TRBV6-5
j_gene: TRBJ1-1
d_gene: NA
abundance: NA
CDR3aa: CASSYYVGTEAFF
CDR3nt: TGTGCCAGCAGTTACTACGTGGGCACTGAAGCTTTCTTT

v_gene: TRBV30
j_gene: TRBJ2-5
d_gene: NA
abundance: NA
CDR3aa: CAWSDQAGAGETQYF
CDR3nt: TGTGCCTGGAGTGATCAGGCAGGGGCGGGGGAGACCCAGTACTTC

v_gene: TRBV5-1
j_gene: TRBJ2-7
d_gene: TRBD1
abundance: NA
CDR3aa: CASSLLRQGGSYEQYF
CDR3nt: TGCGCCAGCAGCCTGCTTCGACAGGGCGGCTCCTACGAGCAGTACTTC

v_gene: TRBV30
j_gene: TRBJ2-7
d_gene: NA
abundance: NA
CDR3aa: CAWSVPPQVPEQYF
CDR3nt: TGTGCCTGGAGTGTACCTCCACAGGTTCCCGAGCAGTACTTC

v_gene: TRBV14
j_gene: TRBJ1-1
d_gene: NA
abundance: few
CDR3aa: CASSGVLTEAFF
CDR3nt: TGTGCCAGCAGCGGTGTACTGACTGAAGCTTTCTTT